The T cell receptor beta chain under discussion was sequenced for a study of T cells in Graves' hyperthyroidism and ophthalmopathy. Study-level findings and limits: Separating ophthalmopathy from stable hyperthyroidism was achieved by a 13 V-J model. Blood samples included most of the expanded thyroid clonotypes exceeding 0.001.

Patients aged 18 to 65 had newly diagnosed hyperthyroidism of under 2 months' duration. The PBMCs had their origin in 10 ml of fresh peripheral blood. As for this clonotype: Its antigen is undetermined. A much bigger clone sits one base away, suggesting this may be a read error.

The investigators amplified TCR beta CDR3 regions from RNA transcripts. In the first-round RT-PCR of the TCR CDR3, the HTBI primer set was used. TCRdb fed the multiplex PCR reads into MiXCR, producing one record per CDR3 protein. The sample records approximately 430,000 distinct CDR3 sequences, 15% to 19% being singletons. The CDR3 runs to 15 residues. The germline gives CDR1 SGHTA, CDR2 FQGNSA. With V trimmed by 4 bases and J by 8 bases, 10 bases remained unmatched. The genes are TRBV7-2 and TRBJ2-1, with TRBD1 identical over 8 bases. The specimen sequenced was blood. The source is a woman between 18 and 30 years old with Graves' hyperthyroidism. Here the CDR3 reads CASSSMGQAPHEQFF. The CDR3 DNA sequence: TGTGCCAGCAGCTCAATGGGACAGGCTCCCCATGAGCAGTTCTTC.